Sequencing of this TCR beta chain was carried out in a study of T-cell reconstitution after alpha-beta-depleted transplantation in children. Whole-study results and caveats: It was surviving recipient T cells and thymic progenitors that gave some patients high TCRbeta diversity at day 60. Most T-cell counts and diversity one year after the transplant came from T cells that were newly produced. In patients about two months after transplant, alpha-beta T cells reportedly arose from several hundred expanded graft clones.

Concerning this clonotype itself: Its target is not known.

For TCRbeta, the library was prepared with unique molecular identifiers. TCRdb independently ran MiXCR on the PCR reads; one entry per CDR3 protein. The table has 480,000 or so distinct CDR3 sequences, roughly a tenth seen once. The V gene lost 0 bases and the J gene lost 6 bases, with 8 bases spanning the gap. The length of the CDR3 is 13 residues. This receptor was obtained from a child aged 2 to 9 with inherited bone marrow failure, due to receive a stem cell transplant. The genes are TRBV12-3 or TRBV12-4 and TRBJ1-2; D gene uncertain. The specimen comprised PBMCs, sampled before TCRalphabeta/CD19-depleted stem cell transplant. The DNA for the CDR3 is TGTGCCAGCAGTTTAGCGCGTGGGAATGGCTACACCTTC. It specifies CASSLARGNGYTF.